This TCR beta chain stems from a study of beta chain features in type 1 diabetes. Study-wide background: On cell yields, gender and age, patients and healthy donors were similar.

On this clone: The antigen remains undetermined.

The sequenced template was cDNA made from the entire isolated RNA. Repertoires were generated with immunoSEQ multiplex PCR, while TCRdb's copy carries only in-frame clones and drops some. The sample shows roughly 730,000 clones, under 15% of them seen only once. Overall study results and limits: The similarity of naive, central memory and Treg TCRB repertoires appeared greater among patients than among healthy donors. Type 1 diabetes patients had moderately but significantly shorter TCRB CDR3s in all four CD4+ subsets.

The germline V gene has CDR1 SNHLY and CDR2 FYNNEI. Trimming shortened V by 4 bases and J by 6 bases, and 19 bases separated the two germline ends. The CDR3 extends over 15 amino acids. Sample: naive CD4+ T cells from blood. The rearrangement links TRBV2 to TRBJ2-7; D gene ambiguous. The sequence came from a man aged 18 to 29 with type 1 diabetes. CDR3 loop: CASSGGEVHRSEQYF. In DNA form, the CDR3 reads TGTGCCAGCAGTGGCGGCGAGGTCCATCGTAGCGAGCAGTACTTC.